The 8 T cell receptor beta chains presented below share a single source sample, sequenced in a study of cytomegalovirus exposure and HLA in healthy donors. PCR involved 60 Vbeta and 13 Jbeta primers. Clones were read by immunoSEQ multiplex PCR, and TCRdb kept only the in-frame ones, dropping some. The profile shows about 230,000 clones, roughly 91% of them singletons. The sequenced sample consisted of PBMCs. The receptors originated from a woman under 30 in good health and CMV-seronegative.

Only a few counts were recorded for this clone. The chain combines TRBV7-7 with TRBJ2-2; 7 bases align to TRBD2. The V gene's germline CDR1 is SSHAT and CDR2 FNYEAQ (reference sequence). The junction had 8 bases not matched to a gene; V was cut back by 7 bases and J by 3 bases. The CDR3 loop spans 15 amino acids. CDR3 in amino acids: CASTKTAGHTGELFF. CDR3 coding DNA: TGTGCCAGCACCAAAACAGCGGGACACACCGGGGAGCTGTTTTTT.

V usage is TRBV6-5 and J usage is TRBJ1-5; D is uncertain. The CDR3 length is 14 residues. Per the germline V gene, CDR1 is MNHEY and CDR2 is SVGAGI. The V gene lost 0 bases and the J gene lost 7 bases, with 10 bases spanning the gap. The CDR3, as DNA: TGTGCCAGCAGTTACTCTTCTGTAGAACAGCCCCAGCATTTT. This encodes CASSYSSVEQPQHF.

V usage is TRBV9 and J usage is TRBJ2-7; D possibly corresponds to TRBD2 (7 bases). V was cut by 6 bases and J by 2 bases, with 15 bases left in between. The CDR3 is 14 amino acids. Germline assignment: CDR1 SGDLS and CDR2 YYNGEE. The DNA of the CDR3 is TGTGCCAGCACCCGAGGGGGGGCCCCCTACGAGCAGTACTTC. Translated: CASTRGGAPYEQYF. Based on the CDR3 plus reference TRBV9 and TRBJ2-7, the full variable domain is DSGVTQTPKHLITATGQRVTLRCSPRSGDLSVYWYQQSLDQGLQFLIQYYNGEERAKGNILERFSAQQFPDLHSELNLSSLELGDSALYFCASTRGGAPYEQYFGPGTRLTVT.

The J gene is TRBJ1-5, the V gene TRBV7-2; unclear D gene. The CDR3 spans 14 residues. From germline, CDR1 is SGHTA and CDR2 FQGNSA. The germline V and J ends were trimmed by 2 bases and 6 bases, with 11 bases remaining between them. The CDR3 DNA is TGTGCCAGCAGCTTATGGACTGGGCCTCAGCCCCAGCATTTT. Protein: CASSLWTGPQPQHF.

The J gene is TRBJ1-2, the V gene TRBV11-2; a weak D match, TRBD1 (6 bases). Trimming left V 3 bases short and J 7 bases short, with 12 bases between. This CDR3 has 13 residues. CDR1 SGHAT and CDR2 FQNNGV come from the germline V gene. The CDR3 bases are TGTGCCAGCAGCTTTAGGGGGGGAGGTGGCTACACCTTC. It translates to CASSFRGGGGYTF.

The V call is TRBV2, the J call TRBJ2-3, with 9 bases that match TRBD2. V lost 4 bases to trimming and J lost 4 bases; unmatched junction nucleotides: 6. The CDR3 sequence is 15 residues long. Germline CDR1 SNHLY, CDR2 FYNNEI. The CDR3 region has the DNA TGTGCCAGCAGTGCAGGGGCGGGGGGGCCAGATACGCAGTATTTT. Its protein product is CASSAGAGGPDTQYF.

V and J are TRBV27 and TRBJ1-5, with TRBD1 as a possible D gene (5 bases). From germline, CDR1 is MNHEY and CDR2 SMNVEV (reference sequence). This CDR3 has 13 residues. V lost 3 bases and J 7 bases, leaving 10 bases between the germline ends. The DNA of the CDR3 is TGTGCCAGCAGTTTCACAGGACCACAGCCCCAGCATTTT. Amino acids: CASSFTGPQPQHF.

This clone was detected only once. V gene TRBV5-4 combines with J gene TRBJ1-5, with D unresolved. V lost 2 bases to trimming and J lost 5 bases, with 11 bases between them. This CDR3 has 14 residues. Germline V gives CDR1 SGHNT, CDR2 YYREEE (reference sequence). The CDR3 loop reads CASSFFGRDQPQHF. The CDR3 nucleotides are TGTGCCAGCAGCTTTTTCGGGCGGGATCAGCCCCAGCATTTT. The complete variable domain, with remaining parts taken from reference TRBV5-4 and TRBJ1-5, reads ETGVTQSPTHLIKTRGQQVTLRCSSQSGHNTVSWYQQALGQGPQFIFQYYREEENGRGNFPPRFSGLQFPNYSSELNVNALELDDSALYLCASSFFGRDQPQHFGDGTRLSIL.